These 9 T cell receptor beta chains were all obtained from the same sample, sequenced in a study of cytomegalovirus exposure and HLA in healthy donors. The PCR employed 60 Vbeta primers together with 13 Jbeta primers. Measured with immunoSEQ multiplex PCR; TCRdb has only the in-frame clones, and not every one. The top ten hold less than 3.5% of the sample, which has about 120,000 clones, 60% to 75% seen once. Sequenced: PBMCs. All receptors come from a woman between 40 and 50 years old in good health and CMV-seropositive.

Only one count was recorded for this clone. The J gene is TRBJ1-1, the V gene TRBV6-6, with a weak D call TRBD1 (5 bases). CDR1 is MNHNY and CDR2 is SVGAGI in the germline V gene (reference sequence). V lost 6 bases to trimming and J lost 2 bases, with 13 bases between them. The CDR3 has 14 residues. The CDR3 is CASRQTVANTEAFF. The CDR3 DNA reads as TGTGCCAGCAGGCAGACAGTCGCTAACACTGAAGCTTTCTTT.

V usage is TRBV4-3 and J usage is TRBJ1-3; 9 bases match TRBD1. The J segment lost 8 bases and the V segment lost 0 bases, leaving 8 bases of the junction unmatched. The CDR3 contains 16 residues. The germline V gene has CDR1 LGHNA and CDR2 YSLEER. The CDR3 DNA is TGCGCCAGCAGCCAAGAACTTACAGGGGGCACGGACACCATATATTTT. It translates to CASSQELTGGTDTIYF.

This sequence joins TRBV27 and TRBJ2-2; tentatively, D is TRBD1 (6 bases). Germline CDR1 and CDR2: MNHEY and SMNVEV (reference sequence). This CDR3 is built from 16 residues. Between the trimmed V and J ends, which lost 5 bases and 0 bases, there was a span of 13 bases. The CDR3 spells CASSQPGTPNTGELFF. DNA for the CDR3: TGTGCCAGCAGTCAGCCCGGGACACCGAACACCGGGGAGCTGTTTTTT.

The chain recombines TRBV15 with TRBJ2-5, with a tentative D call TRBD2 (6 bases). The CDR3 totals 16 residues. Trimming removed 2 bases at V and 3 bases at J, with 16 bases between. Germline V gene sequence: CDR1 LNHNV, CDR2 YYDKDF (reference sequence). CDR3 amino acids: CATSRPPRRLEETQYF. Here the CDR3 DNA reads TGTGCCACCAGCAGACCACCCCGACGACTAGAAGAGACCCAGTACTTC.

The CDR3 spells CASSEGLAADTQYF. The CDR3, as DNA: TGTGCCAGCAGTGAGGGGCTAGCGGCAGATACGCAGTATTTT. The chain joins TRBV2 to TRBJ2-3, with TRBD2 matching over 7 bases. The germline gives CDR1 SNHLY, CDR2 FYNNEI. The CDR3 contains 14 residues. V shed 3 bases and J 4 bases; nucleotides not matched to a gene: 4. The whole variable domain, remainder taken from reference TRBV2 and TRBJ2-3, is EPEVTQTPSHQVTQMGQEVILRCVPISNHLYFYWYRQILGQKVEFLVSFYNNEISEKSEIFDDQFSVERPDGSNFTLKIRSTKLEDSAMYFCASSEGLAADTQYFGPGTRLTVL.

This clone appeared once. This rearrangement joins TRBV7-2 to TRBJ1-3; D call uncertain. This CDR3 is 14 amino acids long. Trimming cost V 5 bases and J 4 bases, with 12 bases left between them. CDR1 and CDR2 from the germline V gene are SGHTA and FQGNSA. CDR3 nucleotide sequence: TGTGCCAGCAGCCCCGTAACGAGAGGAAACACCATATATTTT. It codes for CASSPVTRGNTIYF.

The chain links TRBV5-6 to TRBJ2-7, with D possibly TRBD1 on 5 matching bases. This CDR3 region has 13 residues. V was cut by 3 bases and J by 2 bases, with 9 bases left in between. Germline CDR1 SGHDT, CDR2 YYEEEE. The CDR3 DNA reads as TGTGCCAGCAGCTCCGACAGACCCTACGAGCAGTACTTC. Its protein is CASSSDRPYEQYF.

The sample holds a few counts of this clone. The rearrangement uses TRBV9 and TRBJ2-2, with TRBD2 as a possible D gene (7 bases). CDR1 and CDR2 (germline): SGDLS, YYNGEE. V was cut by 3 bases and J by 4 bases, with 16 bases left in between. This CDR3 has 16 residues. Written as DNA, the CDR3 is TGTGCCAGCAGCGAACATGGGGGGGCAGGCACCGGGGAGCTGTTTTTT. Protein product: CASSEHGGAGTGELFF.

V gene TRBV7-2 combines with J gene TRBJ1-1, with 7 bases identical to TRBD1. Per the germline V gene, CDR1 is SGHTA and CDR2 is FQGNSA. CDR3 length equals 12 residues. The J segment lost 10 bases and the V segment lost 6 bases, leaving 8 bases of the junction unmatched. Here the CDR3 reads CASSEDRVGAFF. The DNA of the CDR3 is TGTGCCAGCAGTGAAGACAGGGTCGGAGCTTTCTTT.